The table lists the clone carrying this T cell receptor (beta chain) with many counts. The data derive from a study of early T cells in non-severe SARS-CoV-2 infection. One entry per CDR3 protein, called by TCRdb with MiXCR from the 5' RACE reads. This table holds 65,000 to 75,000 distinct CDR3 sequences, around 13% found once. The CDR3 is made up of 13 amino acids. After removal of 10 bases from V and 3 bases from J, the junction contained 8 bases not matched to a gene. Germline CDR1 and CDR2: SGHVS and FQNEAQ. V usage is TRBV7-8 and J usage is TRBJ2-7; 8 nucleotides line up with TRBD1. Sequenced input: whole blood. This receptor was obtained from an adult who was a healthcare worker with PCR-confirmed SARS-CoV-2 infection or an uninfected control (not recorded which). CDR3 in DNA: TGTGCCATCGCCCTTGGACAGGGCTACGAGCAGTACTTC. Its translation is CAIALGQGYEQYF. The whole variable domain, filled in from reference TRBV7-8 and TRBJ2-7, reads GAGVSQSPRYKVAKRGQDVALRCDPISGHVSLFWYQQALGQGPEFLTYFQNEAQLDKSGLPSDRFFAERPEGSVSTLKIQRTQQEDSAVYLCAIALGQGYEQYFGPGTRLTVT.